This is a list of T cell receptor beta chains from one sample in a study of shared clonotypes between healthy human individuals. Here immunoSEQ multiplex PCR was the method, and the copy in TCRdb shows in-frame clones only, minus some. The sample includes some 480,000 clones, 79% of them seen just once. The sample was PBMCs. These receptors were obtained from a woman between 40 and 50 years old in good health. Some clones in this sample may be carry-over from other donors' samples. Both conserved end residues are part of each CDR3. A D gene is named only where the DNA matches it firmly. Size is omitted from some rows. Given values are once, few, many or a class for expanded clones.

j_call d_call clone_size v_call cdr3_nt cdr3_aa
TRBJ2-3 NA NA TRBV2 TGTGCCAGCAGTGAAGTCCTTAATACGCAGTATTTT CASSEVLNTQYF
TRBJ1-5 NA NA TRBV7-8 TGTGCCAGCAGCCCTTACTTTCGTGGGGAGCCCCAGCATTTT CASSPYFRGEPQHF
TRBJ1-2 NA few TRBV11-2 TGTGCCAGCAGCGCGGAGGCGGTTGGCTACACCTTC CASSAEAVGYTF
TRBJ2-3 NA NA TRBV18 TGTGCCAGCCTCCGGACTACGACTAGCACAGATACGCAGTATTTT CASLRTTTSTDTQYF
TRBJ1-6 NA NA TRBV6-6 TGTGCCAGCAGTTACTCGACCTATAATTCACCCCTCCACTTT CASSYSTYNSPLHF
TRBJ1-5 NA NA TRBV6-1 TGTGCCAGCAGGGTGACTACTGCCAATCAGCCCCAGCATTTT CASRVTTANQPQHF
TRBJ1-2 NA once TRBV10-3 TGTGCCATCAGTGGGGCAACAATTCGAGACTATGGCTACACCTTC CAISGATIRDYGYTF
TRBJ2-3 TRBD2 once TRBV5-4 TGTGCCAGCAGCTCTCGGACTAGCGGGGGCACAGATACGCAGTATTTT CASSSRTSGGTDTQYF
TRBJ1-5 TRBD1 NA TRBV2 TGTGCCAGCAGTCGTACAGGGGGCGACCTTTATAGCAATCAGCCCCAGCATTTT CASSRTGGDLYSNQPQHF
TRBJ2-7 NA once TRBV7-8 TGTGCCAGCAGCTTAGGGGTTTTCTACGAGCAGTACTTC CASSLGVFYEQYF
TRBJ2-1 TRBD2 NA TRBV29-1 TGCAGCGTGGGGACTAGCGGGGGTCTCAATGAGCAGTTCTTC CSVGTSGGLNEQFF
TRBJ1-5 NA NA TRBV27 TGTGCCAGCAGTTCACGCCGGGACGGAAATCAGCCCCAGCATTTT CASSSRRDGNQPQHF
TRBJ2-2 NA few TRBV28 TGTGCCAGCAGTTTATTAAGGGAGAACGGGGAGCTGTTTTTT CASSLLRENGELFF
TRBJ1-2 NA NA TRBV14 TGTGCCAGCAGCCCCGTAGGGCCAGGGGCGTATTATGGCTACACCTTC CASSPVGPGAYYGYTF
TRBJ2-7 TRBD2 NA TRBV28 TGTGCCAGCAGTTTAACTGCTGTCTCGGATAGCGGGGGGTGCTACGAGCAGTACTTC CASSLTAVSDSGGCYEQYF
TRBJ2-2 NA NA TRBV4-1 TGCGCCAGCAGCCCCGGCCGAACCGGGGAGCTGTTTTTT CASSPGRTGELFF
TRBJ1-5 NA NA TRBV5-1 TGCGCCAGCAGCTTGTTAGGCAGGGAGGGAGGGCAGCCCCAGCATTTT CASSLLGREGGQPQHF
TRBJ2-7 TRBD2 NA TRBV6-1 TGTGCCAGCAGTGAAGGGACTAGCGGATACGAGCAGTACTTC CASSEGTSGYEQYF
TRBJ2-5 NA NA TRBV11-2 TGTGCCAGCAGCTTAGATTGGGGCAGGGTGGGCCAAGAGACCCAGTACTTC CASSLDWGRVGQETQYF
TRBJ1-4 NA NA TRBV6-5 TGTGCCAGCAGATCCCAGGGTGGAGAAAAACTGTTTTTT CASRSQGGEKLFF
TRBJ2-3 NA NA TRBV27 TGTGCCAGCAGTTTATCGGGGGCTAGCACAGATACGCAGTATTTT CASSLSGASTDTQYF
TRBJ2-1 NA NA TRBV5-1 TGCGCCAGCAGCTTAATGGGGACGGATGGCTCCTACAATGAGCAGTTCTTC CASSLMGTDGSYNEQFF
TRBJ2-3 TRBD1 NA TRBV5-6 TGTGCCAGCAGCTCGCCTACCGGGACAGGGGGTGCAGATACGCAGTATTTT CASSSPTGTGGADTQYF
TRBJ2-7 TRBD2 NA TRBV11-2 TGTGCCAGCAGCCGCTCGCCACTAGCGCTAGGTTACGAGCAGTACTTC CASSRSPLALGYEQYF
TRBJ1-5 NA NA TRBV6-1 TGTGCCAGCAGTGAAGGTTCCGGGGGGAGCCTCCCGCTACATTTT CASSEGSGGSLPLHF
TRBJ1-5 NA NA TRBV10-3 TGTGCCATCAGTGATTCAGACAGTCGATATCAGCCCCAGCATTTT CAISDSDSRYQPQHF
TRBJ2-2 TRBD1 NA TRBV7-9 TGTGCCAGCAGCCCCGGGACAGGGGGCCCACCGTGGACCGGGGAGCTGTTTTTT CASSPGTGGPPWTGELFF
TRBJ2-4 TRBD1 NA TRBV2 TGTGCCAGCAGTTACAGGGGCCTGGACATTCAGTACTTC CASSYRGLDIQYF
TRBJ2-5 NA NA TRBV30 TGTGCCTGGAGTCCCCGGGGTGTTGGAGAGACCCAGTACTTC CAWSPRGVGETQYF
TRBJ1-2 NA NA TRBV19 TGTGCCAGTAGCCGCGGGTTCTGGGGGGAAGGTGGCTACACCTTC CASSRGFWGEGGYTF
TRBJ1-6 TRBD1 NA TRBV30 TGTGCCTGGAGTTGGGGGACAGCAAATTCACCCCTCCACTTT CAWSWGTANSPLHF
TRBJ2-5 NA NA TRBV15 TGTGCCACCAGCGCTTTCGGGTATGGAGAGACCCAGTACTTC CATSAFGYGETQYF
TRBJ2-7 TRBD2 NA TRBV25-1 TGTGCCAGCAGTGAGGGGACTAGCGGGAGGGACGAGCAGTACTTC CASSEGTSGRDEQYF
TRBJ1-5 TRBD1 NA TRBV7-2 TGTGCCAGCAGCCCTGACAGGGGTCAGCCCCAGCATTTT CASSPDRGQPQHF
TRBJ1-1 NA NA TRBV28 TGTGCCAGCCCCCCCCAAGCGAGGGGCGGGATGAACACTGAAGCTTTCTTT CASPPQARGGMNTEAFF
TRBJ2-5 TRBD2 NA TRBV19 TGTGCCAGTAGTGTCGGGACTAGTGGGACCCAGTACTTC CASSVGTSGTQYF
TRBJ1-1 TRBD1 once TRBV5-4 TGTGCCAGCAGCATAGGGGGCGAGGGCACTGAAGCTTTCTTT CASSIGGEGTEAFF
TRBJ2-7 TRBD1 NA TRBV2 TGTGCCAGCACTCTGGACAGGGTAAGCGAGCAGTACTTC CASTLDRVSEQYF
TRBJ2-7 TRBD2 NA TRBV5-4 TGTGCCAGCAGCTCCCGGCTAGCGGGAGGTTACGAGCAGTACTTC CASSSRLAGGYEQYF
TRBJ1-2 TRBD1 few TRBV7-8 TGTGCCAGCAGCTCGCCGGGACAGTTTTCTGGCTACACCTTC CASSSPGQFSGYTF